One sample yielded the 11 T cell receptor beta chains listed below, sequenced in a study of blood T cell repertoires in COVID-19. Measured with immunoSEQ multiplex PCR; TCRdb has only the in-frame clones, and not every one. The table includes about 240,000 clones, around 83% detected once. Specimen: peripheral blood. The receptors were sampled from a man aged 25 to 45 who had recovered from COVID-19.

This chain joins TRBV6-5 and TRBJ2-7; TRBD1 might be the D (6 bases). The CDR3 loop spans 13 amino acids. V was clipped by 6 bases and J by 4 bases, with 13 bases between them. Germline V gives CDR1 MNHEY, CDR2 SVGAGI. CDR3 amino acids: CASRPRGRYEQYV. Written as DNA, the CDR3 is TGTGCCAGCAGACCCAGGGGACGATACGAGCAGTACGTC.

The rearrangement links TRBV5-1 to TRBJ1-5; D not certain. The V end was cut by 0 bases, the J end by 4 bases, with 11 bases between. The germline V gene has CDR1 SGHRS and CDR2 YFSETQ. The CDR3 length is 15 residues. This CDR3 reads CASSLAGQRNQPQHF. The CDR3 nucleotides read TGCGCCAGCAGCTTGGCTGGCCAGCGAAATCAGCCCCAGCATTTT.

The V call is TRBV19, the J call TRBJ2-1; the D gene is possibly TRBD2 (6 bases). The CDR3 sequence is 15 residues long. CDR1 is LNHDA, CDR2 SQIVND, per germline (reference sequence). Trimming shortened V by 7 bases and J by 4 bases, and 17 bases separated the two germline ends. The CDR3 DNA follows: TGTGCCAGTACCCCGAACCGGGGGACGTACAATGAGCAGTTCTTC. Its protein is CASTPNRGTYNEQFF.

The chain couples TRBV7-9 to TRBJ1-2, with D possibly TRBD1 on 5 matching bases. The CDR3 sequence is 12 residues long. V was pared by 3 bases and J by 12 bases, with 14 bases between. In germline, CDR1 is SEHNR, CDR2 FQNEAQ (reference sequence). In nucleotides, the CDR3 is TGTGCCAGCAGCTTGGTCGGGGGAACCCACACCTTC. Its translation is CASSLVGGTHTF.

This rearrangement joins TRBV7-3 to TRBJ2-5; TRBD2 is a possible D gene (5 bases). The germline CDR1 and CDR2 sequences are SGHTA and FQGTGA. The CDR3 is made up of 13 amino acids. With 2 bases removed from V and 1 base from J, the gap between germline ends came to 5 bases. CDR3 sequence (DNA): TGTGCCAGCAGCTTACGGGGCCAAGAGACCCAGTACTTC. Amino acids: CASSLRGQETQYF.

This clone was counted ten times or more. The chain uses TRBV5-6 and TRBJ1-2; possible D gene TRBD1, 5 bases. CDR1 and CDR2 from the germline V gene are SGHDT and YYEEEE. The V end was cut by 1 base, the J end by 2 bases, with 12 bases between. This CDR3 has 15 amino acids. CDR3 sequence reads: CASSLYNRFNYGYTF. The DNA of the CDR3 is TGTGCCAGCAGCTTGTATAACAGGTTCAACTATGGCTACACCTTC.

The chain carries TRBV28 and TRBJ1-1; possible D gene TRBD1, 5 bases. Germline V gives CDR1 MDHEN, CDR2 SYDVKM. V shed 2 bases and J shed 8 bases, with 12 bases lying between them. CDR3 length: 13 residues. The CDR3 sequence is CASSLGGGREAFF. CDR3 nucleotide sequence: TGTGCCAGCAGTTTAGGGGGGGGGAGAGAAGCTTTCTTT.

This sequence joins TRBV18 and TRBJ2-1; the match to TRBD2 covers 8 bases. The trim removed 4 bases at V and 8 bases at J, leaving 7 bases unmatched. Germline loops: CDR1 KGHSH, CDR2 LQKENI. The length of the CDR3 is 14 residues. This chain's CDR3 is CASSRGGGNDEQFF. In DNA form, the CDR3 reads TGTGCCAGCTCACGAGGCGGGGGGAACGATGAGCAGTTCTTC. The full variable domain, its missing parts supplied by reference TRBV18 and TRBJ2-1, is NAGVMQNPRHLVRRRGQEARLRCSPMKGHSHVYWYRQLPEEGLKFMVYLQKENIIDESGMPKERFSAEFPKEGPSILRIQQVVRGDSAAYFCASSRGGGNDEQFFGPGTRLTVL.

This clone was counted a single time. The rearrangement uses TRBV29-1 and TRBJ1-1; no clear D. CDR1 and CDR2 (germline): SQVTM, ANQGSEA. The CDR3 runs to 12 residues. V was shortened by 6 bases and J by 8 bases, with 16 bases between the two germline ends. DNA for the CDR3: TGCAGCGTCCGGACGGAGGGCTCCGAAGCTTTCTTT. Encoded protein: CSVRTEGSEAFF.

The sample holds a few counts of this clone. The rearrangement links TRBV5-1 to TRBJ2-1; 8 positions agree with TRBD1. This CDR3 has 12 residues. J lost 7 bases, V lost 5 bases, and 2 bases had no gene match. Germline CDR1 SGHRS, CDR2 YFSETQ. CDR3 DNA sequence: TGCGCCAGCAGAGGACAGGGAAATGAGCAGTTCTTC. As protein: CASRGQGNEQFF.

The rearrangement uses TRBV5-8 and TRBJ1-6; no clear D gene. Germline CDR1 is SGHTS and CDR2 is YDEGEE. Trimming removed 2 bases from V and 10 bases from J, with 19 bases in between. The CDR3 extends over 16 amino acids. For the CDR3, the DNA is TGTGCCAGCAGCTTTGACCACCACGAGATACAGTCACCCCTCCACTTT. Residues: CASSFDHHEIQSPLHF.